Following are 2 T cell receptor beta chains from one sample sequenced in a study of T cell repertoires in cytomegalovirus infection. Their target antigens are unknown. TCRdb recomputed calls from the reads with MiXCR, one row per CDR3 protein. The sample holds about 920,000 distinct CDR3 sequences; less than 40% are singletons and the top ten take over 12%. Material: cultured CD8+ T cells from PBMCs, obtained from culture after CMV antigen stimulation. The receptor source for this set is a human donor in good health (CMV status not recorded). Some clones in this sample may be carry-over from other donors' samples.

This chain links TRBV14 with TRBJ2-3; the D is unclear. CDR1 and CDR2 from the germline V gene are SGHDN and FVKESK. This CDR3 has 14 residues. Deletions cut 1 base from V and 2 bases from J, with 7 bases between. The CDR3 region is CASSQAFLTDTQYF. CDR3 coding DNA: TGTGCCAGCAGCCAAGCATTTCTCACAGATACGCAGTATTTT.

J is TRBJ1-5 and V is TRBV4-1; weak D call: TRBD1 (5 bases). CDR3 length: 15 residues. Trimming shortened V by 3 bases and J by 2 bases, and 11 bases separated the two germline ends. Germline V gene data show CDR1 as MGHRA and CDR2 as YSYEKL. This CDR3 reads CASSHRGDGNQPQHF. DNA of the CDR3: TGCGCCAGCAGCCATAGGGGCGACGGCAATCAGCCCCAGCATTTT.